The next 19 T cell receptor beta chains were all read from a single sample in a study of blood T cell repertoires in COVID-19. Clones were read by immunoSEQ multiplex PCR, and TCRdb kept only the in-frame ones, dropping some. The data show around 300,000 clones, approximately 88% seen once. Material for sequencing was PBMCs or T cells enriched from blood (not recorded which). The receptors were sampled from a man aged 25-45 years who had recovered from COVID-19.

The CDR3 DNA follows: TGCGCCAGCAGCAAAGGGACAGGGGCGAACACTGAAGCTTTCTTT. Encoded protein: CASSKGTGANTEAFF. The V call is TRBV5-1, the J call TRBJ1-1; 10 nucleotides agree with TRBD1. This CDR3 spans 15 amino acids. CDR1 and CDR2 from the germline V gene are SGHRS and YFSETQ. The trim removed 4 bases at V and 1 base at J, leaving 4 bases unmatched.

The gene calls are TRBV7-2 and TRBJ2-1, with D possibly being TRBD2 (7 bases). The germline gives CDR1 SGHTA, CDR2 FQGNSA. The CDR3 extends over 15 amino acids. V was shortened by 5 bases and J by 0 bases, with 11 bases between the two germline ends. In nucleotides, the CDR3 is TGTGCCAGCAGCCTAGGGGGGGGCTCCTACAATGAGCAGTTCTTC. Amino acids: CASSLGGGSYNEQFF.

This clone has more than one count but fewer than ten. The chain employs TRBV10-1 and TRBJ2-1, with TRBD2 identical over 10 bases. Germline lookup yields CDR1 WNHNN and CDR2 SYGVQD (reference sequence). V lost 8 bases to trimming and J lost 9 bases; unmatched junction nucleotides: 28. The CDR3 runs to 20 residues. DNA of the CDR3: TGCGCCAGCCCTATCCCCGGGACTAGCGCCTCCGGGCGGACGGGCCGTGAGCAGTTCTTC. This gives the protein CASPIPGTSASGRTGREQFF.

The chain is built from TRBV5-6 and TRBJ1-2; D gene ambiguous. The CDR3 consists of 13 residues. The V gene lost 4 bases and the J gene lost 8 bases, with 15 bases spanning the gap. The germline gives CDR1 SGHDT, CDR2 YYEEEE. The CDR3 sequence: CASSKAGPGGYTF. The CDR3 DNA follows: TGTGCCAGCAGCAAAGCCGGACCGGGAGGCTACACCTTC.

The chain joins TRBV19 to TRBJ2-2; no clear D. This CDR3 is 15 amino acids long. Trimming took 2 bases from V and 3 from J, leaving 10 bases between them. Germline assignment: CDR1 LNHDA and CDR2 SQIVND (reference sequence). The CDR3 sequence: CASSIMGAHTGELFF. DNA of the CDR3: TGTGCCAGTAGTATAATGGGCGCCCACACCGGGGAGCTGTTTTTT.

This chain connects TRBV3-1 (or the pseudogene TRBV3-2) to TRBJ1-3; D gene uncertain. The CDR3 loop spans 16 amino acids. CDR1 is LGHDT and CDR2 is YNNKEL in the germline V gene (reference sequence). Trimming cost V 3 bases and J 0 bases, with 12 bases left between them. CDR3 nucleotides: TGTGCCAGCAGCCACCTCGCGCGAACCTCTGGAAACACCATATATTTT. The encoded protein is CASSHLARTSGNTIYF.

The rearrangement joins TRBV18 to TRBJ2-2; TRBD1 agrees at 12 bases. Germline V gives CDR1 KGHSH, CDR2 LQKENI. This CDR3 contains 16 residues. V lost 0 bases to trimming and J lost 6 bases; unmatched junction nucleotides: 2. CDR3 amino acids: CASSPPGQGASGELFF. CDR3 in DNA: TGTGCCAGCTCACCACCGGGACAGGGGGCTTCCGGGGAGCTGTTTTTT.

The V call is TRBV27, the J call TRBJ1-1; 9 bases are shared with TRBD1. Germline lookup yields CDR1 MNHEY and CDR2 SMNVEV (reference sequence). The CDR3 consists of 15 residues. V was clipped by 2 bases and J by 8 bases; unmatched bases: 9. The CDR3 bases are TGTGCCAGCAGTTTAGGGACAGGGCGCCCAATCGAAGCTTTCTTT. Translation: CASSLGTGRPIEAFF.

The J gene is TRBJ1-5, the V gene TRBV19, with 8 bases matching TRBD1. The CDR3 has 17 amino acids. Looked up from germline, CDR1 is LNHDA and CDR2 is SQIVND (reference sequence). The trim removed 7 bases at V and 7 bases at J, leaving 18 bases unmatched. CDR3 protein: CASTPVSLDRVIQPQHF. For the CDR3, the DNA is TGTGCCAGTACCCCAGTGAGTCTGGACAGGGTCATCCAGCCCCAGCATTTT.

The V call is TRBV19, the J call TRBJ1-2, with a possible D match to TRBD1 (5 bases). Germline-derived CDR1 and CDR2 are LNHDA and SQIVND (reference sequence). Trimming took 6 bases from V and 2 from J, leaving 10 bases between them. CDR3 length equals 13 residues. CDR3 sequence reads: CASSRGGNYGYTF. CDR3 sequence (DNA): TGTGCCAGTAGCCGCGGGGGGAACTATGGCTACACCTTC.

The chain carries TRBV25-1 and TRBJ2-7; 9 nucleotides agree with TRBD1. Germline CDR1 MGHDK, CDR2 SYGVNS. V trimming: 2 bases; J trimming: 3 bases; junction bases outside the gene matches: 2. The CDR3 sequence is 14 residues long. As DNA, the CDR3 is TGTGCCAGCAGTGAAGGGACAGGGCACTACGAGCAGTACTTC. Amino acids: CASSEGTGHYEQYF.

The chain links TRBV5-4 to TRBJ2-1, with 10 bases fitting TRBD2. Germline V gene sequence: CDR1 SGHNT, CDR2 YYREEE (reference sequence). V lost 3 bases to trimming and J lost 5 bases; unmatched junction nucleotides: 11. The CDR3 is made up of 17 amino acids. Here the CDR3 DNA reads TGTGCCAGCAGCTCAAAACAGACAGGACTAGCGGACAATGAGCAGTTCTTC. Protein: CASSSKQTGLADNEQFF.

J is TRBJ1-2 and V is TRBV10-3, with TRBD1 matching over 9 bases. In germline, CDR1 is ENHRY, CDR2 SYGVKD. Trimming cost V 8 bases and J 6 bases; bases outside gene matches: 4. CDR3 length equals 12 residues. CDR3 nucleotides: TGTGCCATCCGAAGGGACAGGGATGGCTACACCTTC. Residues: CAIRRDRDGYTF.

This clone was observed a few times. This chain uses TRBV11-2 with TRBJ2-7, with a weak D call TRBD1 (6 bases). With 7 bases removed from V and 0 bases from J, the gap between germline ends came to 16 bases. The CDR3 covers 15 residues. Germline CDR1 reads SGHAT; CDR2 reads FQNNGV. The CDR3, as DNA: TGTGCCAGCAACAACCGCAGGGGAAACTCCTACGAGCAGTACTTC. Its translation is CASNNRRGNSYEQYF.

The V call is TRBV4-1, the J call TRBJ1-3; TRBD1 might be the D (6 bases). Deletions cut 2 bases from V and 3 bases from J, with 11 bases between. The CDR3 runs to 15 residues. CDR1 is MGHRA, CDR2 YSYEKL, per germline. The CDR3 spells CASSQLGGVGNTIYF. The CDR3 region has the DNA TGCGCCAGCAGCCAACTAGGGGGGGTTGGAAACACCATATATTTT.

CDR3 nucleotide sequence: TGTGCCAGCAGTGGGGTGACAGCGGGGGGATTCTATGGCTACACCTTC. This codes for CASSGVTAGGFYGYTF. The chain carries TRBV25-1 and TRBJ1-2, with a tentative D call TRBD1 (5 bases). The ends were cut back, 4 bases at V and 4 bases at J, with 19 bases in the middle. This CDR3 region has 16 residues. Germline assignment: CDR1 MGHDK and CDR2 SYGVNS.

V is TRBV4-2 and J is TRBJ2-5; 10 bases line up with TRBD1. CDR1 and CDR2 from the germline V gene are LGHNA and YNFKEQ. There are 14 residues in the CDR3. J lost 3 bases, V lost 6 bases, and 4 bases had no gene match. The CDR3 sequence: CASSRQGAEETQYF. As DNA, the CDR3 is TGTGCCAGCAGTCGACAGGGGGCCGAAGAGACCCAGTACTTC.

The chain joins TRBV12-3 or TRBV12-4 to TRBJ1-1, with D hard to call. This CDR3 comprises 13 residues. With 6 bases removed from V and 3 bases from J, the gap between germline ends came to 11 bases. CDR3: CASSPNAYTEAFF. In DNA, the CDR3 is TGTGCCAGCAGCCCAAATGCGTACACTGAAGCTTTCTTT.

In this sample, this clone turned up once. The chain has TRBV7-9 and TRBJ2-2; 8 nucleotides line up with TRBD2. CDR1 and CDR2 (germline): SEHNR, FQNEAQ (reference sequence). This CDR3 is 15 amino acids long. With 5 bases clipped from V and 2 bases from J, the junction kept 4 bases outside the gene matches. CDR3 protein: CASSLAGGNTGELFF. Written as DNA, the CDR3 is TGTGCCAGCAGCCTCGCGGGGGGAAACACCGGGGAGCTGTTTTTT.